This T cell receptor (beta chain) derives from a study of blood T cells in healthy people across ages. A sample-barcoded 5' primer and a J-beta primer mix were used in a second PCR of roughly 7 to 11 cycles. Carrying 12 random nucleotides, a template-switch adaptor labeled each individual cDNA molecule. MiXCR, run by TCRdb on the 5' RACE reads, gives a single entry per CDR3 protein. The table records 980,000 or so distinct CDR3 sequences, under 50% of them present only once. General study results and limits: Both higher diversity and more naive CD4+ cells marked long-lived donors when set against aged donors.

This clonotype was detected a few times. Its antigen is not known. The V gene end was trimmed by 4 bases and the J gene end by 0 bases; junction bases not matched to a gene: 7. CDR3 length: 15 amino acids. CDR1 and CDR2 (germline): SQVTM, ANQGSEA. Healthy individuals of Caucasian origin from Russia, aged about 6 to 95, served as donors. The study isolated at least 6 million PBMCs from each sample. The sequence derives from a man younger than 40 in good health. The sample was blood. The chain combines TRBV29-1 with TRBJ1-1, with TRBD1 matching 8 bases. CDR3 amino acids: CSVVRQGLMNTEAFF. For the CDR3, the DNA is TGCAGCGTTGTCCGACAGGGGCTTATGAACACTGAAGCTTTCTTT. Drawing the rest from reference TRBV29-1 and TRBJ1-1, the complete variable domain is SAVISQKPSRDICQRGTSLTIQCQVDSQVTMMFWYRQQPGQSLTLIATANQGSEATYESGFVIDKFPISRPNLTFSTLTVSNMSPEDSSIYLCSVVRQGLMNTEAFFGQGTRLTVV.